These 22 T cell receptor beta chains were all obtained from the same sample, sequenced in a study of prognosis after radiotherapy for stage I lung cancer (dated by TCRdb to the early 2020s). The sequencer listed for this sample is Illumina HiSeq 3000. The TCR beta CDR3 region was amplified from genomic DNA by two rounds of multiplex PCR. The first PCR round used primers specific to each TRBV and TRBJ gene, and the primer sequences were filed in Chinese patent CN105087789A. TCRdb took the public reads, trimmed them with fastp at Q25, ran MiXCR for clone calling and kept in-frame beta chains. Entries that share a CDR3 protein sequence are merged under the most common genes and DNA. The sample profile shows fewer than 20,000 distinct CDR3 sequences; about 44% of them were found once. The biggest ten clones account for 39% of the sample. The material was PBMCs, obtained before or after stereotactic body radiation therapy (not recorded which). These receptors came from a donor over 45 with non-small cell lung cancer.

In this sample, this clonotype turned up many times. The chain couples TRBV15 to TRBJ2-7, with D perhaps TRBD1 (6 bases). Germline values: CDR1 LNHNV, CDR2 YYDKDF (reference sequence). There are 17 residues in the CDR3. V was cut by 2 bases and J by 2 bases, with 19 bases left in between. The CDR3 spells CATSRTPTGRQAYEQYF. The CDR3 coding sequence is TGTGCCACCAGCAGAACCCCGACAGGACGCCAAGCCTACGAGCAGTACTTC.

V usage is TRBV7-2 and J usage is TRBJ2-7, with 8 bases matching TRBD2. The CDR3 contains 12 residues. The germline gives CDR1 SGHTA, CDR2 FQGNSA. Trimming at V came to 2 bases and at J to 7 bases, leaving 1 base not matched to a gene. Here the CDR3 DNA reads TGTGCCAGCAGCTTAACGGGGGGGGAGCAGTACTTC. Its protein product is CASSLTGGEQYF.

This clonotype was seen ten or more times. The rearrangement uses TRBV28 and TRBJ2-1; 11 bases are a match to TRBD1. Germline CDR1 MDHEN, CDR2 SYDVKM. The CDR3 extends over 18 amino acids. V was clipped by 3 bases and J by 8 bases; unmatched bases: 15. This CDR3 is CASSFLARDRGSRHEQFF. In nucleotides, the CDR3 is TGTGCCAGCAGTTTCTTGGCCCGGGACAGGGGGTCTCGTCATGAGCAGTTCTTC.

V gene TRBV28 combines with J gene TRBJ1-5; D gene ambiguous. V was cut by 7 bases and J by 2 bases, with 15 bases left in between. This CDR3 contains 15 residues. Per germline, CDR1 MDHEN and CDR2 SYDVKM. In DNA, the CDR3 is TGTGCCAGCAAACTACAGCATCGGGGCAATCAGCCCCAGCATTTT. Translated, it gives CASKLQHRGNQPQHF.

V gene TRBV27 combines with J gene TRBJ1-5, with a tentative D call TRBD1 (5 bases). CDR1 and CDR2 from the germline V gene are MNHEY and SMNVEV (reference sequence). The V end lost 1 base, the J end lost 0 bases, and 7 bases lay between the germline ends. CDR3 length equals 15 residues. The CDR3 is CASSLWGNSNQPQHF. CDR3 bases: TGTGCCAGCAGTTTATGGGGGAATAGCAATCAGCCCCAGCATTTT.

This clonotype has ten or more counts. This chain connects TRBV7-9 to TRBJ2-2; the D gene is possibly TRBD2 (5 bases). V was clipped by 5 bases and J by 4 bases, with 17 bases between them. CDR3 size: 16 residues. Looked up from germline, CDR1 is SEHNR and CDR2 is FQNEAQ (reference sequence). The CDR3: CASSPRGGRGTGELFF. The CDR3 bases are TGTGCCAGCAGCCCAAGAGGTGGACGGGGCACCGGGGAGCTGTTTTTT.

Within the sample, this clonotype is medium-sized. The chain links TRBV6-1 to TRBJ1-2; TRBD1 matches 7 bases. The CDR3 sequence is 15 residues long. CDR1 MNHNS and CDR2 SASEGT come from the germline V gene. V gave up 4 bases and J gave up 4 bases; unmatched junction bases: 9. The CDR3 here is CASSGHTGAVYGYTF. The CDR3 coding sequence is TGTGCCAGCAGTGGGCATACAGGGGCGGTCTATGGCTACACCTTC.

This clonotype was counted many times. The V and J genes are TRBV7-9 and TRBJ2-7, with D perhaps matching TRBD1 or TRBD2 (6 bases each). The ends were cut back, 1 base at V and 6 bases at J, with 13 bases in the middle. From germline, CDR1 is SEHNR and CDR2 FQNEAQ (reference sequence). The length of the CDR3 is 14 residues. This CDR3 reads CASSLVGGLSEQYF. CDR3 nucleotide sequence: TGTGCCAGCAGCTTAGTGGGGGGCCTCTCCGAGCAGTACTTC. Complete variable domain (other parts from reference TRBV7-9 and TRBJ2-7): DTGVSQNPRHKITKRGQNVTFRCDPISEHNRLYWYRQTLGQGPEFLTYFQNEAQLEKSRLLSDRFSAERPKGSFSTLEIQRTEQGDSAMYLCASSLVGGLSEQYFGPGTRLTVT.

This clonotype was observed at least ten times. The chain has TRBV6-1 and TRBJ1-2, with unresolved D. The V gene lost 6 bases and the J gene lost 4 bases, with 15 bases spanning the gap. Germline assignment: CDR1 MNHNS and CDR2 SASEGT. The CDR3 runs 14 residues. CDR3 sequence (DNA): TGTGCCAGCAGGTCCCTTTCGGGCGGCTATGGCTACACCTTC. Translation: CASRSLSGGYGYTF.

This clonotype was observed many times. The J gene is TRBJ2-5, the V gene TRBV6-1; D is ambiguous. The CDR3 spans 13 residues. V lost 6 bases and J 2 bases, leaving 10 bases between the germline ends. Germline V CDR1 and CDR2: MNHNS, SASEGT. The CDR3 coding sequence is TGTGCCAGCAGCTCTCCGAGGCAAGAGACCCAGTACTTC. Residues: CASSSPRQETQYF.

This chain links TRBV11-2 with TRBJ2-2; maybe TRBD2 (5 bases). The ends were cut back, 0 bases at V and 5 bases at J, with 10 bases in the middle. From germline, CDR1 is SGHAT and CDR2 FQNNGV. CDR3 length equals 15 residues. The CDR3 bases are TGTGCCAGCAGCTTAGATGCTAGCTGTACCGGGGAGCTGTTTTTT. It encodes CASSLDASCTGELFF.

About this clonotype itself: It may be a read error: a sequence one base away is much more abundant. The CDR3 reads CAISWTSGHYEQYF. The CDR3 DNA reads TGTGCCATCAGTTGGACTAGCGGGCACTACGAGCAGTACTTC. This chain connects TRBV10-3 to TRBJ2-7, with 11 bases aligning to TRBD2. The length of the CDR3 is 14 residues. J gave up 3 bases and V 5 bases, and 3 bases lay outside the gene matches. Germline CDR1 and CDR2: ENHRY and SYGVKD.

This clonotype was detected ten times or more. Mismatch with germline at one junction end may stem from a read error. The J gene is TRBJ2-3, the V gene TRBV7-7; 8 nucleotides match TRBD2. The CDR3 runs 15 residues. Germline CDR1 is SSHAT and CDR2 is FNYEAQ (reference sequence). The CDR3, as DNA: TGTGCTAGCAGCTTAGTCCCGGGAGGGAGGGATACGCAGTATTTT. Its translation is CASSLVPGGRDTQYF.

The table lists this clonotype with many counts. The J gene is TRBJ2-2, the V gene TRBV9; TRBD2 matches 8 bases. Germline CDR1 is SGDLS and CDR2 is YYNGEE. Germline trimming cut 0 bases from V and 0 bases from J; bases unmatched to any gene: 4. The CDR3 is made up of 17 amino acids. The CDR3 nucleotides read TGTGCCAGCAGCGTAGAGGCGGGAGGTGCGAACACCGGGGAGCTGTTTTTT. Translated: CASSVEAGGANTGELFF.

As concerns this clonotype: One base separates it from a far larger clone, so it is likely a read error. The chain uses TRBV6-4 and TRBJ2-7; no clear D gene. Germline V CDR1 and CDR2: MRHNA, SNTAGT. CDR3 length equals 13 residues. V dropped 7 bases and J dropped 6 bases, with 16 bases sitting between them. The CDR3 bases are TGTGCCAGCACTCCGGATTTGGGGATCGAGCAGTACTTC. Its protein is CASTPDLGIEQYF.

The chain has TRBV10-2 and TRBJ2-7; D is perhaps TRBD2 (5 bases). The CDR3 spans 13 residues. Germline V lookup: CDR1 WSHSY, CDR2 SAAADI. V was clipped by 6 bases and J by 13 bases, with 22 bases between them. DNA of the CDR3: TGCGCCAGCAGCCGAGGGCCAGCCTACGATCATTACTTC. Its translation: CASSRGPAYDHYF.

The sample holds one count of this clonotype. CDR3: CASSIDGVGSGYTF. In DNA form, the CDR3 reads TGTGCCAGTAGTATAGACGGAGTCGGGTCTGGCTACACCTTC. The V call is TRBV19, the J call TRBJ1-2; D remains ambiguous. V lost 0 bases and J lost 7, with 12 bases in between. The CDR3 spans 14 residues. Germline V gene data show CDR1 as LNHDA and CDR2 as SQIVND (reference sequence).

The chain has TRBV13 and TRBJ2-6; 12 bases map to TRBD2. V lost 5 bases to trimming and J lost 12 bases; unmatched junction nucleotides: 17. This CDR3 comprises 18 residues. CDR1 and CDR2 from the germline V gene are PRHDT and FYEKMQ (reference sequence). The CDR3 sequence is CASSLLAGGPTGDSVLTF. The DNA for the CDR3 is TGTGCCAGCAGCCTTCTAGCGGGGGGGCCTACTGGGGACAGCGTCCTGACTTTC.

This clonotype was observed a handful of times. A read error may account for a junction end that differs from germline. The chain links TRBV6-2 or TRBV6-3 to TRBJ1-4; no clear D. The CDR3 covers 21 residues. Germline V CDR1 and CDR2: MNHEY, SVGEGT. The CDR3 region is CANSYGTGGSYVGMEGEKLFF. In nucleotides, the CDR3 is TGTGCCAACAGTTACGGTACCGGCGGGTCATACGTAGGCATGGAAGGCGAAAAACTGTTTTTT.

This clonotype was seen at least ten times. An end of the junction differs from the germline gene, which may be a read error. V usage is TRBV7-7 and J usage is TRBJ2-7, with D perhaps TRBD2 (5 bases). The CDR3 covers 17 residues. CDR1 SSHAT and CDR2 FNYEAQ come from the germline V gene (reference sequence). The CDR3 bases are TGTGCTAGCAGATATCCTGGCGACGTGCGGGCCACCTACGAGCAGTACTTC. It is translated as CASRYPGDVRATYEQYF.

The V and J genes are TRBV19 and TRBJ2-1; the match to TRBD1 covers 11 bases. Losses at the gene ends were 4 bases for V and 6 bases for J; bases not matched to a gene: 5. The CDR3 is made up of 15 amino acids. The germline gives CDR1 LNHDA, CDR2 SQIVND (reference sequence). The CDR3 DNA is TGTGCCAGTAGTACCCTGGACAGGGGGCTCAATGAGCAGTTCTTC. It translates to CASSTLDRGLNEQFF.

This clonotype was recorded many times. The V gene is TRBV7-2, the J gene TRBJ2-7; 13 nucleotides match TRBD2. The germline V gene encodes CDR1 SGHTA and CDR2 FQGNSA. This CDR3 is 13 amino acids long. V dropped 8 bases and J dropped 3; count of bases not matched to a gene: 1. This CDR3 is CASRLAGGYEQYF. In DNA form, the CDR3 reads TGTGCCAGCCGACTAGCGGGGGGCTACGAGCAGTACTTC. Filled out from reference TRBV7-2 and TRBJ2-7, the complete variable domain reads GAGVSQSPSNKVTEKGKDVELRCDPISGHTALYWYRQSLGQGLEFLIYFQGNSAPDKSGLPSDRFSAERTGGSVSTLTIQRTQQEDSAVYLCASRLAGGYEQYFGPGTRLTVT.